This TCR beta chain was sequenced during a study of neoadjuvant nivolumab and ipilimumab in lung cancer. Turning to the study itself: The combination arm added day-1 ipilimumab 1 mg/kg to nivolumab 3 mg/kg on days 1, 15, 29.

Germline V gene sequence: CDR1 SGHDN, CDR2 FVKESK. The CDR3 contains 13 residues. Trimming cost V 4 bases and J 1 base, with 7 bases left between them. This clone ranks as medium-sized (0.01 to 0.1%). Other DNA sequences of this sample code for an identical CDR3. TCRdb's table, derived via immunoSEQ multiplex PCR, lists solely in-frame clones and lacks some. This sample has about 18,000 clones; under 80% occur once, and the top ten carry roughly 7%. This receptor was identified in an adult with non-small cell lung cancer. The sample here was tumor tissue, taken after neoadjuvant nivolumab, alone or with ipilimumab, at or shortly before surgery. This chain connects TRBV14 to TRBJ1-1; D unclear. CDR3 loop: CASSRQENTEAFF. For the CDR3, the DNA is TGTGCCAGCAGCCGCCAGGAGAACACTGAAGCTTTCTTT.